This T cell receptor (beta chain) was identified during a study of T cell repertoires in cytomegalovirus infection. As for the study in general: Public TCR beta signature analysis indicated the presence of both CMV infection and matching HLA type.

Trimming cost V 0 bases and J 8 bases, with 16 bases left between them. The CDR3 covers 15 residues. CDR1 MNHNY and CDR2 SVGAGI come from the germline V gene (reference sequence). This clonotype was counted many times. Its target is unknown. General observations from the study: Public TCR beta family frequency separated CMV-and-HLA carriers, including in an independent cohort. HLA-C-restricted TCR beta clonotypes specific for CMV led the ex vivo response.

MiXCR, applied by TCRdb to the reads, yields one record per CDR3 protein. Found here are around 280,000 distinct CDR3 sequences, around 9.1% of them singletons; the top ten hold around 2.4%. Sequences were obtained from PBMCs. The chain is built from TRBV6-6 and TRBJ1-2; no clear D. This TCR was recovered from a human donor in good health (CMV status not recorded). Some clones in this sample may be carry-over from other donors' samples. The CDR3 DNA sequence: TGTGCCAGCAGTTACTCGTGGCAGGATAGTCAAGGCTACACCTTC. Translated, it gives CASSYSWQDSQGYTF.